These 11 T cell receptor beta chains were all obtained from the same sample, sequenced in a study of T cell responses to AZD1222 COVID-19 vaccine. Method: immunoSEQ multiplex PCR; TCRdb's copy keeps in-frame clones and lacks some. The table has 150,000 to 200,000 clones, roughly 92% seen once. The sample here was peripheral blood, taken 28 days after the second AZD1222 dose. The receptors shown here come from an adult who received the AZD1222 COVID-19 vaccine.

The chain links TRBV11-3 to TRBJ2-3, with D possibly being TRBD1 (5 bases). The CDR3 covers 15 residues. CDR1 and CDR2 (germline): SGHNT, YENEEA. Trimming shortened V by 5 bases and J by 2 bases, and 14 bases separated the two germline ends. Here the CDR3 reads CASSQGLSVTDTQYF. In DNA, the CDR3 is TGTGCCAGCAGCCAGGGCCTTTCGGTCACAGATACGCAGTATTTT.

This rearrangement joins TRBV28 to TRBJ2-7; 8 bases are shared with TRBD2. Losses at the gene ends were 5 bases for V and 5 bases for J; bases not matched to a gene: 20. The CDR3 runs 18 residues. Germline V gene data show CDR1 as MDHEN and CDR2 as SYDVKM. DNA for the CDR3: TGTGCCAGCAGTCCATCTGGACTAGCCGGAAAGGGCCGGGACGAGCAGTACTTC. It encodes CASSPSGLAGKGRDEQYF.

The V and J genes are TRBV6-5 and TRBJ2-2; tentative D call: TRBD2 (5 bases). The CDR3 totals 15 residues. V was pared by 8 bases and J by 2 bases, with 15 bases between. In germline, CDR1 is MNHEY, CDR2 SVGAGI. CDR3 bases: TGTGCCAGCGGGGTCGGTAGCGCTAACACCGGGGAGCTGTTTTTT. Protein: CASGVGSANTGELFF.

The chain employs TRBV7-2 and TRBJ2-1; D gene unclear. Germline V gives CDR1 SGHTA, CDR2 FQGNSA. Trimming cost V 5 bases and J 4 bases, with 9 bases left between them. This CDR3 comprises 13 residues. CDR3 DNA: TGTGCCAGCAGCCCTCAACGATACAATGAGCAGTTCTTC. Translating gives CASSPQRYNEQFF.

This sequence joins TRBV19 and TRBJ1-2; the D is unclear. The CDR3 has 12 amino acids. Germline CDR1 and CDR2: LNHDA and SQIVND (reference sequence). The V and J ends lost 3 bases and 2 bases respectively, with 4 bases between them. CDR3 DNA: TGTGCCAGTAGTATGAAGAACTATGGCTACACCTTC. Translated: CASSMKNYGYTF. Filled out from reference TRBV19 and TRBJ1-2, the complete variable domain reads DGGITQSPKYLFRKEGQNVTLSCEQNLNHDAMYWYRQDPGQGLRLIYYSQIVNDFQKGDIAEGYSVSREKKESFPLTVTSAQKNPTAFYLCASSMKNYGYTFGSGTRLTVV.

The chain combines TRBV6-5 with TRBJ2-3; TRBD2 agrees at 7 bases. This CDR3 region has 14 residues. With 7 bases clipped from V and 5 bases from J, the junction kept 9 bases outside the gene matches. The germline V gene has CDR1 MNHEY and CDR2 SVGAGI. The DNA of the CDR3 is TGTGCCAGCACGAGGGGAGGGCGTGGAGATACGCAGTATTTT. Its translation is CASTRGGRGDTQYF.

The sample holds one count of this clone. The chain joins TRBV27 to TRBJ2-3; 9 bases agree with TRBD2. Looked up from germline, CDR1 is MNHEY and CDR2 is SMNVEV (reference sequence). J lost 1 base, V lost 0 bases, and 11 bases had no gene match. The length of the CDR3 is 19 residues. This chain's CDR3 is CASSLSGREGLWGTDTQYF. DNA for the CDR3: TGTGCCAGCAGTTTATCAGGGCGGGAGGGGCTATGGGGCACAGATACGCAGTATTTT.

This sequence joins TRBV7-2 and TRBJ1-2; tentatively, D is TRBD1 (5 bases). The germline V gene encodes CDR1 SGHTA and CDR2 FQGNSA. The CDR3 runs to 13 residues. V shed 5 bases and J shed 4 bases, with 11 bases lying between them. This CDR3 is CASSKEGAYGYTF. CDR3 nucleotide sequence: TGTGCCAGCAGCAAAGAAGGGGCCTATGGCTACACCTTC.

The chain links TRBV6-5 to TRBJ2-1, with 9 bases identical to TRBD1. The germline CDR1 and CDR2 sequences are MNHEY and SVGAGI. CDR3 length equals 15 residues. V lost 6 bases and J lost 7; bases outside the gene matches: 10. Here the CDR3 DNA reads TGTGCCAGCAGCACCGGGACAGGGCCGAGGAATGAGCAGTTCTTC. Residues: CASSTGTGPRNEQFF.

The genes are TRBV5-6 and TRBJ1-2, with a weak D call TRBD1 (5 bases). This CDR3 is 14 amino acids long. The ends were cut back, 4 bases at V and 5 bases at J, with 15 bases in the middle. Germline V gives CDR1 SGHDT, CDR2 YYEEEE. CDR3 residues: CASSPLDTIYGYTF. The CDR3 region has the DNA TGTGCCAGCAGCCCCCTGGACACCATTTATGGCTACACCTTC.

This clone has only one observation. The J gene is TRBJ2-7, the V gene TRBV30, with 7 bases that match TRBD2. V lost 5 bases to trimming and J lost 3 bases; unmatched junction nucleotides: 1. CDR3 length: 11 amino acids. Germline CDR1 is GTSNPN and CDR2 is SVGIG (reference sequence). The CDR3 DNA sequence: TGTGCCTGGGGGAGGGTCTACGAGCAGTACTTC. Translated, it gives CAWGRVYEQYF. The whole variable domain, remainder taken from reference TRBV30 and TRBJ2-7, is SQTIHQWPATLVQPVGSPLSLECTVEGTSNPNLYWYRQAAGRGLQLLFYSVGIGQISSEVPQNLSASRPQDRQFILSSKKLLLSDSGFYLCAWGRVYEQYFGPGTRLTVT.